The 16 T cell receptor beta chains listed next were all sequenced from one sample in a study of OX40 agonist ivuxolimab in advanced cancers. Libraries came from the immunoSEQ multiplex PCR assay. What TCRdb holds here is the immuneACCESS table cut down to in-frame rearrangements. Part of the clones is not present; checked against another copy, under half of the missing clones reflect an unresolved V gene, and the others are unexplained. This sample comprises tens of thousands of clones, approximately 94% of them detected only once. Clones ranked in the top ten supply more than 13% of the sample. Sequences were derived from CD4+ or CD8+ T cells sorted from blood, sampled in a trial of the OX40 agonist ivuxolimab. Every receptor here comes from an adult with an advanced solid tumor such as melanoma, head and neck, liver or kidney cancer.

The J gene is TRBJ2-2, the V gene TRBV12-2; the D call TRBD2 from the table was never checked on the DNA. TRBV12-2 counts as a pseudogene. This CDR3 has 19 residues. The CDR3 coding sequence is TGTGCAAGTCGCTTAGTGACGAAGGGTAGCGGGAGAAACACCGGGGAGCTGTTTTTT. Its protein product is CASRLVTKGSGRNTGELFF.

The gene calls are TRBV4-3 and TRBJ2-7; D possibly corresponds to TRBD2 (6 bases). The V and J ends lost 0 bases and 3 bases respectively, with 9 bases between them. CDR1 LGHNA and CDR2 YSLEER come from the germline V gene. The CDR3 is 14 residues long. The CDR3 loop reads CASSQEPGSYEQYF. The CDR3 bases are TGCGCCAGCAGCCAAGAACCCGGGAGCTACGAGCAGTACTTC.

V and J are TRBV7-9 and TRBJ1-2; TRBD1 matches 7 bases. Per germline, CDR1 SEHNR and CDR2 FQNEAQ (reference sequence). CDR3 length equals 15 residues. With V trimmed by 5 bases and J by 1 base, 7 bases remained unmatched. The CDR3 coding sequence is TGTGCCAGCAGCCTAGGGACAGCGCTTAACTATGGCTACACCTTC. Encoded protein: CASSLGTALNYGYTF.

The chain uses TRBV4-1 and TRBJ2-2; no reliable D call. Trimming stripped 2 bases from V and 6 bases from J, with 4 bases between. CDR3 size: 12 residues. From germline, CDR1 is MGHRA and CDR2 YSYEKL. CDR3 sequence (DNA): TGCGCCAGCAGCCAACGCCCCGGGGAGCTGTTTTTT. Its protein product is CASSQRPGELFF.

This chain links TRBV29-1 with TRBJ1-1, with D possibly matching TRBD1 (5 bases). Trimming took off 6 bases at V and 3 bases at J, with 11 bases between the two ends. CDR3 length: 12 amino acids. Germline assignment: CDR1 SQVTM and CDR2 ANQGSEA. CDR3 region: CSVGPGYTEAFF. CDR3 DNA sequence: TGCAGCGTGGGGCCGGGATACACTGAAGCTTTCTTT.

This clone was detected once. V and J are TRBV7-6 and TRBJ2-7; 9 bases map to TRBD1. This CDR3 comprises 15 residues. Germline CDR1 reads SGHVS; CDR2 reads FNYEAQ. The ends lost 5 bases at V and 5 bases at J; junction bases unmatched: 10. CDR3 region: CASSRIGTGLNEQYF. CDR3 coding DNA: TGTGCCAGCAGCCGAATTGGGACAGGGCTCAACGAGCAGTACTTC.

This chain links TRBV27 with TRBJ2-1, with no clear D. The length of the CDR3 is 13 residues. Trimming pared 6 bases from V and 0 bases from J, leaving 6 bases between. The V gene's germline CDR1 is MNHEY and CDR2 SMNVEV (reference sequence). The DNA of the CDR3 is TGTGCCAGCAGGTTGAGCTCCTACAATGAGCAGTTCTTC. This encodes CASRLSSYNEQFF.

This chain uses TRBV27 with TRBJ2-7, with 7 bases that match TRBD1. The CDR3 is 13 residues long. Germline CDR1 MNHEY, CDR2 SMNVEV (reference sequence). With V trimmed by 6 bases and J by 5 bases, 7 bases remained unmatched. The CDR3 nucleotides are TGTGCCAGCAGCCTGACAGGGCTCCACGAGCAGTACTTC. Translation: CASSLTGLHEQYF.

The chain combines TRBV27 with TRBJ2-1; 9 bases agree with TRBD1. The V segment lost 0 bases and the J segment 7 bases; nucleotides outside the gene matches: 4. This CDR3 has 15 residues. Germline CDR1 and CDR2: MNHEY and SMNVEV (reference sequence). CDR3 residues: CASSLSGTGRNEQFF. CDR3 sequence (DNA): TGTGCCAGCAGTTTATCGGGGACAGGGAGGAATGAGCAGTTCTTC.

The rearrangement joins TRBV28 to TRBJ2-7; 10 bases are shared with TRBD1. This CDR3 has 14 amino acids. Germline CDR1 reads MDHEN; CDR2 reads SYDVKM. V gave up 4 bases and J gave up 2 bases; unmatched junction bases: 2. The CDR3, as DNA: TGTGCCAGCAGTTGGACAGGGGGAACCTACGAGCAGTACTTC. Amino acid sequence: CASSWTGGTYEQYF.

The sample holds one count of this clone. The chain is built from TRBV19 and TRBJ2-5, with a weak D call TRBD1 (6 bases). The J call may be incorrect, as the DNA end agrees better with TRBJ2-7. The CDR3 sequence is 13 residues long. Germline CDR1 is LNHDA and CDR2 is SQIVND (reference sequence). The CDR3 region is CASSGTLIDEQYF. The CDR3 nucleotides read TGTGCCAGTAGTGGGACACTTATAGACGAGCAGTACTTC.

This chain links TRBV5-1 with TRBJ2-2; TRBD1 agrees at 7 bases. Germline CDR1 SGHRS, CDR2 YFSETQ. This CDR3 spans 15 amino acids. The junction had 4 bases not matched to a gene; V was cut back by 1 base and J by 4 bases. In DNA form, the CDR3 reads TGCGCCAGCAGCTTGCTCAGGGGGAGCACCGGGGAGCTGTTTTTT. Translation gives CASSLLRGSTGELFF.

The chain joins TRBV7-9 to TRBJ2-1; the match to TRBD2 covers 12 bases. The CDR3 covers 15 residues. J was trimmed by 10 bases and V by 1 base; bases with no gene match: 5. Per the germline V gene, CDR1 is SEHNR and CDR2 is FQNEAQ (reference sequence). Here the CDR3 reads CASSLEGTSGGEQFF. The CDR3 DNA reads as TGTGCCAGCAGCTTAGAGGGAACTAGCGGGGGGGAGCAGTTCTTC.

This rearrangement joins TRBV25-1 to TRBJ1-5, with D tentatively TRBD1 (5 bases). Germline V CDR1 and CDR2: MGHDK, SYGVNS. There are 13 residues in the CDR3. Between the trimmed V and J ends, which lost 2 bases and 6 bases, there was a span of 8 bases. CDR3 region: CASSETQGQPQHF. The CDR3 DNA reads TGTGCCAGCAGTGAAACCCAGGGTCAGCCCCAGCATTTT.

The CDR3 region has the DNA TGTGCCAGCAGTGACTCCCGACGGTTGAACACTGAAGCTTTCTTT. This encodes CASSDSRRLNTEAFF. The V gene is TRBV6-4, the J gene TRBJ1-1; no clear D gene. Germline V gene lookup returns CDR1 MRHNA and CDR2 SNTAGT. The CDR3 totals 15 residues. Trimming left V 0 bases short and J 0 bases short, with 8 bases between.

V gene TRBV15 combines with J gene TRBJ2-7; D might be TRBD1 or TRBD2, each matching 5 bases. V lost 0 bases and J lost 4, with 13 bases in between. Germline V gives CDR1 LNHNV, CDR2 YYDKDF (reference sequence). The CDR3 spans 15 residues. In nucleotides, the CDR3 is TGTGCCACCAGCAGAGATGGGGACGGAGTATACGAGCAGTACTTC. Protein sequence: CATSRDGDGVYEQYF. Full variable domain (outside the CDR3, taken from reference TRBV15 and TRBJ2-7): DAMVIQNPRYQVTQFGKPVTLSCSQTLNHNVMYWYQQKSSQAPKLLFHYYDKDFNNEADTPDNFQSRRPNTSFCFLDIRSPGLGDTAMYLCATSRDGDGVYEQYFGPGTRLTVT.